This TCR beta chain originates from a study of glioma-infiltrating T cells after dendritic cell vaccination (dated by TCRdb to 2016 to 2018). Regarding the research as a whole: The cohort comprised approximately 15 glioblastoma patients from Phase I and II dendritic cell vaccination trials, 9 newly diagnosed and 6 with recurrent disease. Patients received three intradermal dendritic cell vaccine injections at biweekly intervals in the arm below the axilla. Survival after dendritic cell vaccination was correlated with TCR sequencing metrics, such as TIL content and the overlap between tumor and blood repertoires. Autologous tumor lysate-pulsed dendritic cell vaccination was administered to the patients between about 2003 and 2012. In glioblastoma patients vaccinated with dendritic cells, deep sequencing of TCR beta CDR3 regions served to measure tumor-infiltrating lymphocyte content and to compare repertoires between tumor and blood. The vaccine was prepared from monocyte-derived dendritic cells that were cultured for more than six days with IL-4 and GM-CSF and then pulsed overnight with autologous tumor lysate. Summary of the overall study and its limitations: The three-group TCR overlap response model was described as speculative and requiring prospective validation. After dendritic cell vaccination, a higher estimated pretreatment TIL content predicted longer time to progression and longer overall survival. No direct relationship between TCR clonality and survival was found, suggesting that a diverse polyclonal response may matter. The cohort was small and heterogeneous, and full blood and tumor sets were available for few patients, with initial-recurrent tumor pairs available for even fewer patients.

As regards this clone: Its specific antigen is unknown. Base qualities are missing; no much larger clone stands one base away.

The CDR3 spans 15 residues, from the cysteine through the phenylalanine. The read is trimmed to its CDR3 DNA, 45 bases read in frame from base 1. V and J lose 0 bases and 6 bases, and a span of 12 bases separates them. CDR1 is given as PRHDT and CDR2 as FYEKMQ, both from the germline V gene (reference sequence). Selection of patients required sufficient residual fresh-frozen tumor tissue and over two years of available survival data. An isocitrate dehydrogenase mutation was not carried by any of the glioblastoma patients, although molecular status was otherwise variable. PBMC were collected before vaccination, two weeks after the third vaccination, and at tumor progression if progression occurred. Genomic DNA was extracted with the Qiagen DNeasy Blood extraction Kit. TCRB CDR3 regions were amplified from 1.5 to 2.5 ug genomic DNA, or all available DNA if less, using the immunoSEQ assay. The multiplex PCR relied on 60 forward primers for TCR V beta segments and 13 reverse primers for J beta segments. Synthetic control templates were spiked into each sample at limiting dilution to estimate reads per starting template. The Illumina HiSeq System generated sequencing reads of 87 bp. In the authors' own workflow: To remove PCR and sequencing errors, closely related sequences were merged with a nearest neighbor algorithm. TCR overlap was measured as the percentage of unique tumor TCR beta sequences also present in the same patient's peripheral blood. The source is immuneACCESS, and TCRdb retained only in-frame sequences with V and J called. Part of the clones is not carried over; for the studies checked, unresolved V genes explain less than half of this, and the remainder is unexplained. From that table come the V and J calls and clone size; the DNA was used to work out D and trimming. The sample records approximately 84,000 clones, 85% to 90% of which are singletons. About a sixth of the sample is held by the ten biggest clonotypes.

Rearrangement joined TRBV13 to TRBJ2-1, with TRBD2 tentatively as D gene (6 bases match). The sequence came from a human donor with glioblastoma. The source was blood, collected before dendritic cell vaccination. The nucleotide sequence is given as TGTGCCAGCAGCTTAGGCGGAGGGTCTATCAATGAGCAGTTCTTC. Its amino acids are CASSLGGGSINEQFF. The variable domain in full, with residues beyond the CDR3 obtained from the reference TRBV13 and TRBJ2-1 genes, is AAGVIQSPRHLIKEKRETATLKCYPIPRHDTVYWYQQGPGQDPQFLISFYEKMQSDKGSIPDRFSAQQFSDYHSELNMSSLELGDSALYFCASSLGGGSINEQFFGPGTRLTVL.